This T cell receptor (beta chain) was sequenced for a study of blood T cell repertoires in COVID-19. Study-wide context: Spain, Italy and the United States supplied samples that represented acute and convalescent COVID-19.

Repertoires were generated with immunoSEQ multiplex PCR, while TCRdb's copy carries only in-frame clones and drops some. The sample shows over 250,000 clones, more than 85% of them seen only once. The sample consisted of peripheral blood. The receptor was derived from a person aged 18 to 30 with COVID-19, enrolled during active disease.

The CDR3 region is CASSYGGPRDNYGYTF. The DNA of the CDR3 is TGTGCCAGCAGTTATGGCGGGCCACGAGATAACTATGGCTACACCTTC. The chain recombines TRBV6-5 with TRBJ1-2; D unclear. This CDR3 is built from 16 residues. CDR1 and CDR2 from the germline V gene are MNHEY and SVGAGI. Trimming took 3 bases from V and 1 from J, leaving 15 bases between them.